Below are 14 T cell receptor beta chains sequenced from a single sample in a study of blood T cell repertoires in COVID-19. Clones were sequenced by immunoSEQ multiplex PCR, and TCRdb holds only the in-frame ones, with some missing. Here the sample spans more than 200,000 clones, roughly nine tenths being singletons. The sample was peripheral blood. All receptors derive from an older man with acute or convalescent COVID-19.

V gene TRBV5-1 combines with J gene TRBJ2-1; D gene uncertain. V was clipped by 7 bases and J by 0 bases, with 14 bases between them. The germline V gene has CDR1 SGHRS and CDR2 YFSETQ. CDR3 length: 15 residues. CDR3 region: CASVGDPYSYNEQFF. In DNA form, the CDR3 reads TGCGCCAGCGTAGGAGACCCTTACTCCTACAATGAGCAGTTCTTC. Full variable domain (remainder filled in from reference TRBV5-1 and TRBJ2-1): KAGVTQTPRYLIKTRGQQVTLSCSPISGHRSVSWYQQTPGQGLQFLFEYFSETQRNKGNFPGRFSGRQFSNSRSEMNVSTLELGDSALYLCASVGDPYSYNEQFFGPGTRLTVL.

This chain links TRBV30 with TRBJ1-4, with 7 bases that match TRBD1. The CDR3 is 15 amino acids. From germline, CDR1 is GTSNPN and CDR2 SVGIG (reference sequence). Trimming took 0 bases from V and 7 from J; bases not matched to a gene: 8. CDR3 loop: CAWSVRAGGAEKLFF. The DNA of the CDR3 is TGTGCCTGGAGTGTCCGTGCAGGGGGAGCTGAAAAACTGTTTTTT.

The table lists this clone with a count of one. As DNA, the CDR3 is TGTGCCAGCAGTGAGTTCAGGGGTTTGGACTACACCTTC. As protein: CASSEFRGLDYTF. The chain combines TRBV6-2 or TRBV6-3 with TRBJ1-2; D might be TRBD1 (6 bases). Looked up from germline, CDR1 is MNHEY and CDR2 is SVGEGT. This CDR3 is built from 13 residues. Trimming pared 5 bases from V and 10 bases from J, leaving 17 bases between.

This clone was recorded once. The chain joins TRBV6-5 to TRBJ2-7; a possible D gene is TRBD2 (6 bases). This CDR3 contains 15 residues. CDR1 and CDR2 (germline): MNHEY, SVGAGI. V dropped 10 bases and J dropped 1 base, with 20 bases sitting between them. This CDR3 is CATHPGSSGSYEQYF. DNA of the CDR3: TGTGCCACACATCCCGGGAGTAGCGGATCCTACGAGCAGTACTTC.

This chain uses TRBV18 with TRBJ2-3; 14 positions agree with TRBD2. After removal of 4 bases from V and 2 bases from J, the junction contained 8 bases not matched to a gene. The CDR3 spans 18 residues. The germline V gene encodes CDR1 KGHSH and CDR2 LQKENI. The CDR3 reads CASSRGLAGVGNTDTQYF. DNA for the CDR3: TGTGCCAGCTCACGGGGACTAGCGGGAGTTGGAAACACAGATACGCAGTATTTT.

V is TRBV6-5 and J is TRBJ1-6; possibly TRBD1 for D (5 bases). The germline V and J ends were trimmed by 8 bases and 1 base, with 9 bases remaining between them. CDR1 and CDR2 (germline): MNHEY, SVGAGI. The CDR3 loop spans 14 amino acids. This CDR3 reads CASSGASYNSPLHF. The CDR3 DNA sequence: TGTGCCAGCTCTGGGGCATCCTATAATTCACCCCTCCACTTT.

J is TRBJ2-4 and V is TRBV19; TRBD1 matches at 11 bases. The CDR3 covers 15 residues. The J segment lost 5 bases and the V segment lost 5 bases, leaving 5 bases of the junction unmatched. From germline, CDR1 is LNHDA and CDR2 SQIVND (reference sequence). The CDR3 loop is CASSSGTGGENIQYF. The CDR3 nucleotides read TGTGCCAGTAGTTCCGGGACAGGGGGGGAAAACATTCAGTACTTC.

The V gene is TRBV9, the J gene TRBJ2-1; 7 bases fit TRBD1. The CDR3 is 15 amino acids. Germline V CDR1 and CDR2: SGDLS, YYNGEE. V was clipped by 0 bases and J by 4 bases; unmatched bases: 4. CDR3 amino acids: CASSVAAQGYNEQFF. CDR3 coding DNA: TGTGCCAGCAGCGTAGCGGCACAGGGGTACAATGAGCAGTTCTTC.

This sequence joins TRBV5-1 and TRBJ2-5; the match to TRBD1 covers 8 bases. The CDR3 is 16 amino acids. The junction had 13 bases not matched to a gene; V was cut back by 4 bases and J by 5 bases. Germline lookup yields CDR1 SGHRS and CDR2 YFSETQ. CDR3 sequence: CASSPQGARGGETQYF. DNA of the CDR3: TGCGCCAGCAGCCCCCAGGGGGCTAGAGGGGGGGAGACCCAGTACTTC.

This sequence joins TRBV10-3 and TRBJ2-5; 8 nucleotides align to TRBD1. CDR3 length: 14 residues. Germline CDR1 and CDR2: ENHRY and SYGVKD. V was clipped by 10 bases and J by 4 bases; unmatched bases: 11. This CDR3 reads CASFSGGSGETQYF. The CDR3 DNA follows: TGTGCCAGTTTCTCAGGGGGCTCGGGAGAGACCCAGTACTTC.

V is TRBV6-1 and J is TRBJ1-2, with 10 nucleotides matching TRBD1. V dropped 4 bases and J dropped 0; count of bases not matched to a gene: 8. This CDR3 region has 17 residues. Germline V gives CDR1 MNHNS, CDR2 SASEGT. CDR3 sequence (DNA): TGTGCCAGCAGTGCTCGACAGGGGGCTACAGCTAACTATGGCTACACCTTC. It is translated as CASSARQGATANYGYTF.

J is TRBJ1-5 and V is TRBV7-8, with 9 bases lining up with TRBD1. The germline V gene encodes CDR1 SGHVS and CDR2 FQNEAQ. Trimming cost V 5 bases and J 2 bases; bases outside gene matches: 10. The CDR3 spans 17 residues. Written as DNA, the CDR3 is TGTGCCAGCAGCCTACTACACAGGGGGCGAGGCAATCAGCCCCAGCATTTT. This translates into CASSLLHRGRGNQPQHF.

This chain joins TRBV24-1 and TRBJ2-5; 11 nucleotides align to TRBD2. The junction had 5 bases not matched to a gene; V was cut back by 9 bases and J by 0 bases. The V gene's germline CDR1 is KGHDR and CDR2 SFDVKD. This CDR3 has 15 residues. The CDR3 loop is CATGTSGAYQETQYF. The DNA for the CDR3 is TGTGCCACCGGGACTAGCGGAGCTTACCAAGAGACCCAGTACTTC.

The rearrangement joins TRBV6-6 to TRBJ1-1; possibly TRBD1 for D (5 bases). CDR1 is MNHNY, CDR2 SVGAGI, per germline (reference sequence). The CDR3 is 14 residues long. V was cut by 7 bases and J by 4 bases, with 16 bases left in between. CDR3 bases: TGTGCCAGCATCTCAACCGGGGGGTCCACTGAAGCTTTCTTT. It encodes CASISTGGSTEAFF.